These 15 T cell receptor beta chains originate from one sample sequenced in a study of blood T cells in healthy people across ages. Together with a sample-barcoded 5' primer, a J-beta primer mix was included in a second PCR lasting about 7 to 12 cycles. Each CDR3 protein gets one entry after TCRdb re-called the 5' RACE reads with MiXCR. The data show over 750,000 distinct CDR3 sequences, roughly 25% seen once. This sample was shared with a second study, whose subject was T cells of mothers and their children.

Material for sequencing was blood. These receptors were taken from a boy aged 5-17 years in good health.

The rearrangement links TRBV5-6 to TRBJ2-1; D unresolved. In germline, CDR1 is SGHDT, CDR2 YYEEEE. Deletions cut 4 bases from V and 7 bases from J, with 15 bases between. The CDR3 has 14 residues. In DNA, the CDR3 is TGTGCCAGCAGCCTGGAATTCGTAGGGAATGAGCAGTTCTTC. Translating gives CASSLEFVGNEQFF.

This clonotype was seen a few times. The chain joins TRBV10-3 to TRBJ2-5; 10 nucleotides align to TRBD1. The DNA end is a closer match to TRBJ2-1, so the J assignment may be wrong. The germline V gene encodes CDR1 ENHRY and CDR2 SYGVKD. The CDR3 has 13 residues. In DNA form, the CDR3 reads TGTGCCATTTATACCGGACAGGGGGATGAGCAGTTCTTC. Amino acids: CAIYTGQGDEQFF.

This clonotype was counted a few times. The chain joins TRBV7-2 to TRBJ2-7; a weak D match, TRBD2 (5 bases). Trimming removed 3 bases from V and 0 bases from J, with 9 bases in between. CDR1 is SGHTA and CDR2 is FQGNSA in the germline V gene. The CDR3 length is 14 residues. The CDR3 DNA follows: TGTGCCAGCAGCTTTGCCGGGGTCTCCTACGAGCAGTACTTC. It yields the protein CASSFAGVSYEQYF.

The genes are TRBV28 and TRBJ2-1; D is ambiguous. V was pared by 8 bases and J by 4 bases, with 12 bases between. The CDR3 is made up of 13 amino acids. Per germline, CDR1 MDHEN and CDR2 SYDVKM. The CDR3: CASGRQAYNEQFF. DNA of the CDR3: TGTGCCAGCGGTAGGCAGGCTTACAATGAGCAGTTCTTC.

In its sample, this clonotype was seen a few times. The rearrangement joins TRBV11-2 to TRBJ2-7; unclear D gene. Trimming removed 5 bases at V and 0 bases at J, with 17 bases between. CDR3 size: 16 residues. The V gene's germline CDR1 is SGHAT and CDR2 FQNNGV. The CDR3 DNA follows: TGTGCCAGCAGCGTGGGGTTGCGTCGAGGCTCCTACGAGCAGTACTTC. This codes for CASSVGLRRGSYEQYF.

V and J are TRBV6-5 and TRBJ1-2; the match to TRBD1 covers 7 bases. The CDR3 has 15 residues. The J segment lost 5 bases and the V segment lost 0 bases, leaving 6 bases of the junction unmatched. The germline CDR1 and CDR2 sequences are MNHEY and SVGAGI. CDR3 in amino acids: CASSYSRDRQYGYTF. The CDR3 DNA reads as TGTGCCAGCAGTTACTCACGGGACAGACAGTATGGCTACACCTTC.

This clonotype was found a few times. V is TRBV4-1 and J is TRBJ2-7, with 8 positions matching TRBD1. V was clipped by 7 bases and J by 5 bases; unmatched bases: 10. The CDR3 covers 14 residues. Per the germline V gene, CDR1 is MGHRA and CDR2 is YSYEKL. CDR3 amino acids: CASKAAQGANEQYF. As DNA, the CDR3 is TGCGCCAGCAAGGCTGCCCAGGGGGCTAACGAGCAGTACTTC.

This clonotype was seen a few times. A junction boundary mismatches the germline segment, possibly from a read error. In nucleotides, the CDR3 is TGTGCTAGCAGCTACTTCGGGGGGGCCCAGTACTTC. This codes for CASSYFGGAQYF. J is TRBJ2-5 and V is TRBV11-2; 8 nucleotides match TRBD2. This CDR3 spans 12 amino acids. Germline V gene sequence: CDR1 SGHAT, CDR2 FQNNGV.

The rearrangement joins TRBV2 to TRBJ2-3, with 10 bases lining up with TRBD2. This CDR3 contains 16 residues. V shed 1 base, J shed 2 bases, and the junction held 3 bases outside the gene matches. CDR1 is SNHLY, CDR2 FYNNEI, per germline. This CDR3 is CASSEVTSGVTDTQYF. As DNA, the CDR3 is TGTGCCAGCAGTGAAGTAACTAGCGGGGTCACAGATACGCAGTATTTT.

This clonotype was detected only a few times. The V and J genes are TRBV5-1 and TRBJ2-3, with D uncertain. This CDR3 contains 13 residues. Germline lookup yields CDR1 SGHRS and CDR2 YFSETQ. Trimming removed 5 bases at V and 6 bases at J, with 13 bases between. CDR3 loop: CASSSFRWDTQYF. The CDR3 region has the DNA TGCGCCAGCAGTTCCTTTAGGTGGGATACGCAGTATTTT.

This clonotype showed up just once. The V call is TRBV27, the J call TRBJ1-4; a weak D match, TRBD1 (5 bases). The CDR3 runs 14 residues. V shed 8 bases and J shed 8 bases, with 18 bases lying between them. CDR1 and CDR2 from the germline V gene are MNHEY and SMNVEV (reference sequence). CDR3 nucleotides: TGTGCCAGCCGCACCCGGGGCCTTGGAGAAAAACTGTTTTTT. This encodes CASRTRGLGEKLFF.

A word on this clonotype: A read error may produce the germline difference seen at one junction end. This chain connects TRBV12-3 or TRBV12-4 to TRBJ2-5; no definite D call. This CDR3 spans 14 amino acids. The chain's CDR3 is CASSAPTNQEAQYF. In nucleotides, the CDR3 is TGTGCCAGCAGCGCTCCTACGAACCAAGAGGCCCAGTACTTC.

On this clonotype: The junction shows a germline mismatch at one end, possibly a read error. The chain is built from TRBV2 and TRBJ2-5; TRBD2 is a possible D gene (6 bases). CDR3 size: 12 residues. Germline V lookup: CDR1 SNHLY, CDR2 FYNNEI. CDR3 bases: TGTGCCAGCAGTGAAGCTGCCCTGGGGGGATTCTTC. Translated: CASSEAALGGFF.

The rearrangement uses TRBV9 and TRBJ2-5; a possible D gene is TRBD2 (5 bases). The end of the DNA aligns better with TRBJ2-7, so the J call may be wrong. The CDR3 sequence is 15 residues long. The germline gives CDR1 SGDLS, CDR2 YYNGEE. The CDR3 protein is CASSTRAAPQNEQYF. The CDR3 DNA is TGTGCCAGCAGCACCCGAGCGGCCCCTCAAAACGAGCAGTACTTC.

This clonotype was recorded a few times. The rearrangement joins TRBV6-5 to TRBJ2-5; unclear D gene. The germline V gene has CDR1 MNHEY and CDR2 SVGAGI. The CDR3 totals 13 residues. Trimming shortened V by 6 bases and J by 4 bases, and 12 bases separated the two germline ends. CDR3 region: CASRDQELETQYF. The CDR3 nucleotides are TGTGCCAGCAGGGACCAGGAATTAGAGACCCAGTACTTC.